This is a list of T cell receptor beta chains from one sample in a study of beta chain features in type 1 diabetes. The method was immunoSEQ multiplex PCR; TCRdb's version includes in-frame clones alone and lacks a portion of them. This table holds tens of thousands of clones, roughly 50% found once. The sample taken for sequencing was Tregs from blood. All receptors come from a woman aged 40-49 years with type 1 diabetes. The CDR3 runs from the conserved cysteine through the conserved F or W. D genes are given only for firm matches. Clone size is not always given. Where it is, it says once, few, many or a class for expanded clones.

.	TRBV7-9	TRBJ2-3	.	TGTGCCAGCAGCTTAGGGGGCGCGGATACGCAGTATTTT	CASSLGGADTQYF
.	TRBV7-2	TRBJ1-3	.	TGTGCCAGCAGCGTTGCATGGGGGGAGGGGAACACCATATATTTT	CASSVAWGEGNTIYF
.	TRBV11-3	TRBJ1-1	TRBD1	TGTGCCAGCAGCTTAGGGGACAGTGAAGCTTTCTTT	CASSLGDSEAFF
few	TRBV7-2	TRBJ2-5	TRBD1	TGTGCCAGCACCACAGGGGGTACCATCGAGACCCAGTACTTC	CASTTGGTIETQYF
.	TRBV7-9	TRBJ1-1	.	TGTGCCAGCAGCTTAGCGGACAGAGAAGCTTTCTTT	CASSLADREAFF
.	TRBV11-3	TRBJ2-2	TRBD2	TGTGCCAGCAGCTTAGAAGCGGGGGACACCGGGGAGCTGTTTTTT	CASSLEAGDTGELFF
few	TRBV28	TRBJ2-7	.	TGTGCCAGCAGCACCTTTTGGGTAAAGGGGTTCTACGAGCAGTACTTC	CASSTFWVKGFYEQYF
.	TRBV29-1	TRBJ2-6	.	TGCAGCGTTCCAGGGGCTGGGGCCAACGTCCTGACTTTC	CSVPGAGANVLTF
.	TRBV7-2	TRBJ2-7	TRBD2	TGTGCCAGCAGCCCCGGACTAGCGTCCTACGAGCAGTACTTC	CASSPGLASYEQYF
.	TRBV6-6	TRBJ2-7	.	TGTGCCAGCAGTTACTCGGGGCCGTACGAGCAGTACTTC	CASSYSGPYEQYF
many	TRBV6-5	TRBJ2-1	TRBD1	TGTGCCAGCAGTTATTGGACAGGAGACAATGAGCAGTTCTTC	CASSYWTGDNEQFF
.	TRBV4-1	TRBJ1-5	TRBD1	TGCGCCAGCAGCCAAGCTGGGACAGTCAATCAGCCCCAGCATTTT	CASSQAGTVNQPQHF
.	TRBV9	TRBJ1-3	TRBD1	TGTGCCAGCAGCGGGACAGGAGGTGGAAACACCATATATTTT	CASSGTGGGNTIYF
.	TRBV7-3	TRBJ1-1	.	TGTGCCAGCAGCCCTCAGAGGGCCACTGAAGCTTTCTTT	CASSPQRATEAFF
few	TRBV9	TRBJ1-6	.	TGTGCCAGCAGCGTCGACATACAAAATTCACCCCTCCACTTT	CASSVDIQNSPLHF
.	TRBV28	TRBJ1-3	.	TGTGCCAGCAGCTTACAGGGATTTGGAAACACCATATATTTT	CASSLQGFGNTIYF
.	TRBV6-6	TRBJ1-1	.	TGTGCCAGCTTAACACAGGAGAACACTGAAGCTTTCTTT	CASLTQENTEAFF
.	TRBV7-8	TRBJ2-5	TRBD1	TGTGCCAGCAGCCTACGAGAGGGACAGCAAGAGACCCAGTACTTC	CASSLREGQQETQYF
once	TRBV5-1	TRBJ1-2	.	TGCGCCAGCAGCTTGGCCTCGGACTATGGCTACACCTTC	CASSLASDYGYTF
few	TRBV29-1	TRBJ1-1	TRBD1	TGCAGCGTTGGGGGCAGGGGGGCGGTTGAAGCTTTCTTT	CSVGGRGAVEAFF
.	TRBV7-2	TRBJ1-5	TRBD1	TGTGCCAGCAGCTTAAGGGGACAGAGCAATCAGCCCCAGCATTTT	CASSLRGQSNQPQHF
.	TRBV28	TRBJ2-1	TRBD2	TGTGCCAGCAGTTCTAGCGGGACAAACTACAATGAGCAGTTCTTC	CASSSSGTNYNEQFF
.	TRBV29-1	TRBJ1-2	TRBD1	TGCAGCGTTGCCAGGGGGCTGTATGGCTACACCTTC	CSVARGLYGYTF